Each of the 17 T cell receptor beta chains below was sequenced from the same sample in a study of T cell responses to AZD1222 COVID-19 vaccine. Assay: immunoSEQ multiplex PCR; the TCRdb copy retains only in-frame clones and omits some. Of 150,000 to 200,000 clones in the sample, 85% to 95% were seen once. This sample comprised peripheral blood, obtained on day 0 of AZD1222 vaccination. The receptors were gathered from an adult in good health.

The rearrangement links TRBV11-3 to TRBJ1-1, with a tentative D call TRBD1 (5 bases). CDR3 size: 17 residues. Per the germline V gene, CDR1 is SGHNT and CDR2 is YENEEA. Trimming cost V 0 bases and J 1 base, with 15 bases left between them. The CDR3 reads CASSLDNGAEENTEAFF. The CDR3 coding sequence is TGTGCCAGCAGCTTAGATAACGGGGCGGAGGAGAACACTGAAGCTTTCTTT.

The rearrangement uses TRBV2 and TRBJ1-2; D is undetermined. V was cut by 8 bases and J by 0 bases, with 10 bases left in between. CDR3 length: 13 amino acids. CDR1 is SNHLY, CDR2 FYNNEI, per germline. DNA for the CDR3: TGTGCCAGCGGCGGGGAGTCTAACTATGGCTACACCTTC. Translating it yields CASGGESNYGYTF.

The chain has TRBV27 and TRBJ2-7, with D perhaps assigned TRBD1 or TRBD2 (6 bases each). The CDR3 runs to 15 residues. The germline V gene encodes CDR1 MNHEY and CDR2 SMNVEV (reference sequence). With 0 bases removed from V and 4 bases from J, the gap between germline ends came to 13 bases. CDR3 residues: CASSLSGGGLYEQYF. Written as DNA, the CDR3 is TGTGCCAGCAGTTTATCAGGGGGAGGCCTTTACGAGCAGTACTTC.

The genes are TRBV7-9 and TRBJ1-6; D gene uncertain. Trimming stripped 2 bases from V and 6 bases from J, with 2 bases between. Germline values: CDR1 SEHNR, CDR2 FQNEAQ (reference sequence). The CDR3 runs 12 residues. The chain's CDR3 is CASSLPNSPLHF. The CDR3 DNA is TGTGCCAGCAGCTTACCTAATTCACCCCTCCACTTT. Supplemented by reference TRBV7-9 and TRBJ1-6, the full variable domain reads DTGVSQNPRHKITKRGQNVTFRCDPISEHNRLYWYRQTLGQGPEFLTYFQNEAQLEKSRLLSDRFSAERPKGSFSTLEIQRTEQGDSAMYLCASSLPNSPLHFGNGTRLTVT.

This chain joins TRBV7-2 and TRBJ2-3; maybe TRBD2 (6 bases). The CDR3 contains 14 residues. Between the trimmed V and J ends, which lost 5 bases and 3 bases, there was a span of 12 bases. The V gene's germline CDR1 is SGHTA and CDR2 FQGNSA. CDR3 in DNA: TGTGCCAGCAGCCCAAATCGGGGGACAGATACGCAGTATTTT. Translated: CASSPNRGTDTQYF. The variable domain in full, completed from reference TRBV7-2 and TRBJ2-3, reads GAGVSQSPSNKVTEKGKDVELRCDPISGHTALYWYRQSLGQGLEFLIYFQGNSAPDKSGLPSDRFSAERTGGSVSTLTIQRTQQEDSAVYLCASSPNRGTDTQYFGPGTRLTVL.

The chain uses TRBV9 and TRBJ2-1; D is possibly TRBD2 (6 bases). Trimming took off 3 bases at V and 7 bases at J, with 17 bases between the two ends. The CDR3 sequence is 15 residues long. Germline CDR1 reads SGDLS; CDR2 reads YYNGEE. The CDR3 is CASSGSGVLGNEQFF. The CDR3 nucleotides read TGTGCCAGCAGCGGATCGGGGGTTCTAGGGAATGAGCAGTTCTTC. Based on the CDR3 plus reference TRBV9 and TRBJ2-1, the full variable domain is DSGVTQTPKHLITATGQRVTLRCSPRSGDLSVYWYQQSLDQGLQFLIQYYNGEERAKGNILERFSAQQFPDLHSELNLSSLELGDSALYFCASSGSGVLGNEQFFGPGTRLTVL.

The rearrangement uses TRBV9 and TRBJ2-1; 12 bases align to TRBD2. In germline, CDR1 is SGDLS, CDR2 YYNGEE. V dropped 2 bases and J dropped 7; count of bases not matched to a gene: 7. This CDR3 has 16 amino acids. The CDR3 protein is CASSVNLAGGRNEQFF. The DNA for the CDR3 is TGTGCCAGCAGCGTGAATCTAGCGGGGGGGCGTAATGAGCAGTTCTTC.

The chain links TRBV4-1 to TRBJ1-6; D unresolved. CDR1 is MGHRA and CDR2 is YSYEKL in the germline V gene. The CDR3 runs to 16 residues. V gave up 1 base and J gave up 6 bases, with 13 bases separating them. The CDR3 reads CASSQAPGILNSPLHF. The CDR3 DNA reads TGCGCCAGCAGCCAAGCCCCGGGAATCCTTAATTCACCCCTCCACTTT.

The rearrangement links TRBV19 to TRBJ1-5, with 8 bases lining up with TRBD1. V dropped 0 bases and J dropped 7; count of bases not matched to a gene: 5. The CDR3 contains 15 residues. Germline CDR1 LNHDA, CDR2 SQIVND (reference sequence). The CDR3 region has the DNA TGTGCCAGTAGTATAGATAGGACAGGGAAGCAGCCCCAGCATTTT. Translated: CASSIDRTGKQPQHF.

The V gene is TRBV4-3, the J gene TRBJ1-4; D is uncertain. Germline-derived CDR1 and CDR2 are LGHNA and YSLEER. The length of the CDR3 is 17 residues. V dropped 0 bases and J dropped 6 bases, with 17 bases sitting between them. The CDR3: CASSQDWTLGGHEKLFF. For the CDR3, the DNA is TGCGCCAGCAGCCAAGATTGGACGTTGGGTGGTCATGAAAAACTGTTTTTT.

The V call is TRBV28, the J call TRBJ1-1; D is uncertain. V lost 6 bases to trimming and J lost 3 bases, with 5 bases between them. CDR1 MDHEN and CDR2 SYDVKM come from the germline V gene. The CDR3 loop spans 11 amino acids. CDR3 DNA: TGTGCCAGCAGACGGTACACTGAAGCTTTCTTT. It translates to CASRRYTEAFF.

J is TRBJ2-3 and V is TRBV27; weak D call: TRBD1 (6 bases). Per germline, CDR1 MNHEY and CDR2 SMNVEV (reference sequence). The CDR3 loop spans 14 amino acids. Trimming stripped 10 bases from V and 2 bases from J, with 16 bases between. This CDR3 is CATRAGVPTDTQYF. For the CDR3, the DNA is TGTGCCACGCGTGCAGGGGTCCCCACAGATACGCAGTATTTT.

The rearrangement links TRBV12-3 or TRBV12-4 to TRBJ2-7; D may be TRBD1 (5 bases). The CDR3 has 13 residues. V lost 1 base to trimming and J lost 7 bases, with 11 bases between them. CDR3 region: CASSLGGAEEQYF. As DNA, the CDR3 is TGTGCCAGCAGTTTAGGTGGGGCGGAGGAGCAGTACTTC.

The chain has TRBV18 and TRBJ2-2; perhaps D is TRBD1 or TRBD2 (5 bases each). CDR1 is KGHSH and CDR2 is LQKENI in the germline V gene. The germline V and J ends were trimmed by 6 bases and 3 bases, with 5 bases remaining between them. This CDR3 region has 12 residues. The CDR3: CASSGDTGELFF. The CDR3 DNA sequence: TGTGCCAGCTCGGGGGACACCGGGGAGCTGTTTTTT.

The chain carries TRBV9 and TRBJ2-3; TRBD2 agrees at 9 bases. The CDR3 has 17 amino acids. Germline values: CDR1 SGDLS, CDR2 YYNGEE. J gave up 5 bases and V 3 bases, and 13 bases lay outside the gene matches. The CDR3 coding sequence is TGTGCCAGCAGCGCCCGGGGTAGCGGGGGTGGGATAGATACGCAGTATTTT. Translated, it gives CASSARGSGGGIDTQYF.

The rearrangement uses TRBV3-1 (or the pseudogene TRBV3-2) and TRBJ1-3, with TRBD1 as a possible D gene (5 bases). Looked up from germline, CDR1 is LGHDT and CDR2 is YNNKEL (reference sequence). V lost 0 bases to trimming and J lost 0 bases, with 12 bases between them. The CDR3 runs to 17 residues. The CDR3 DNA follows: TGTGCCAGCAGCCAAGATTTGGGGGGAGTCTCTGGAAACACCATATATTTT. Amino acid sequence: CASSQDLGGVSGNTIYF.

This chain uses TRBV5-6 with TRBJ1-5, with 8 bases lining up with TRBD1. V trimming: 3 bases; J trimming: 4 bases; junction bases outside the gene matches: 6. The CDR3 runs 15 residues. In germline, CDR1 is SGHDT, CDR2 YYEEEE. Here the CDR3 DNA reads TGTGCCAGCAGCTCCTCAGGGGGCTTAAATCAGCCCCAGCATTTT. It translates to CASSSSGGLNQPQHF.